A selection of T cell receptor beta chains follows, all from one sample in a study of shared clonotypes between healthy human individuals. The method was immunoSEQ multiplex PCR; TCRdb's version includes in-frame clones alone and lacks a portion of them. The sample lists 2 million to 3 million clones; more than 85% were seen once. Sequencing input: naive CD4+ T cells from PBMCs. These receptors all come from a man aged 18 to 29 in good health. Some clones in this sample may be carry-over from other donors' samples. The CDR3 runs from the conserved cysteine through the conserved F or W. The D gene is left open where the match is weak. Size tells how often a clone was seen (once, few, many) or the class of an expanded clone, and some rows leave it out.

d_call clone_size j_call v_call cdr3_aa cdr3_nt
TRBD1 . TRBJ2-7 TRBV7-3 CASSPGQGAGEQYF TGTGCCAGCAGCCCTGGACAGGGGGCAGGGGAGCAGTACTTC
. . TRBJ2-6 TRBV2 CASSSRVPGANVLTF TGTGCCAGCAGCAGCAGGGTGCCCGGGGCCAACGTCCTGACTTTC
. . TRBJ1-5 TRBV6-1 CAISPSMPSPQHF TGTGCCATTTCACCCAGTATGCCATCGCCCCAGCATTTT
. . TRBJ2-3 TRBV9 CASSARHPTDTQYF TGTGCCAGCAGCGCCAGACACCCCACAGATACGCAGTATTTT
. . TRBJ1-2 TRBV6-6 CASSWGADYGYTF TGTGCCAGCAGTTGGGGGGCCGACTATGGCTACACCTTC
TRBD2 . TRBJ2-5 TRBV5-1 CASSPSRLAGETQYF TGCGCCAGCAGCCCCTCCAGACTAGCGGGTGAGACCCAGTACTTC
TRBD1 . TRBJ2-7 TRBV29-1 CSVGGQGASEQYF TGCAGCGTGGGTGGACAGGGGGCTTCCGAGCAGTACTTC
. once TRBJ1-4 TRBV6-1 CASSEWGSPESTNEKLFF TGTGCCAGCAGTGAATGGGGCAGCCCCGAATCAACTAATGAAAAACTGTTTTTT
TRBD1 . TRBJ1-2 TRBV5-4 CASSLGQGVGYTF TGTGCCAGCAGCTTGGGACAGGGGGTCGGCTACACCTTC
TRBD2 . TRBJ2-1 TRBV15 CATSRRLAGGKGNEQFF TGTGCCACCAGCAGGAGACTAGCGGGAGGGAAGGGCAATGAGCAGTTCTTC
. . TRBJ2-4 TRBV10-1 CASSDAGQINIQYF TGCGCCAGCAGTGATGCGGGACAAATAAACATTCAGTACTTC
TRBD2 . TRBJ2-7 TRBV5-1 CASSSLADAYEQYF TGCGCCAGCAGCTCACTAGCGGACGCCTACGAGCAGTACTTC
. . TRBJ1-5 TRBV19 CASSGRGGGDQPQHF TGTGCCAGTAGTGGCCGTGGGGGGGGAGATCAGCCCCAGCATTTT
TRBD2 . TRBJ2-5 TRBV5-1 CASSSRTSGKETQYF TGCGCCAGCAGCTCGAGGACTAGCGGGAAAGAGACCCAGTACTTC
. . TRBJ2-3 TRBV6-1 CASSELFSVPLDTQYF TGTGCCAGCAGTGAACTATTCTCCGTACCCCTGGATACGCAGTATTTT
TRBD2 . TRBJ2-5 TRBV20-1 CSATSGRSQYF TGCAGTGCTACTAGCGGGAGGAGCCAGTACTTC
TRBD1 . TRBJ2-1 TRBV28 CASSLAGTGGFEQFF TGTGCCAGCAGTTTGGCCGGGACAGGGGGCTTTGAGCAGTTCTTC
TRBD2 once TRBJ2-3 TRBV5-4 CASSRYERETDTQYF TGTGCCAGCAGCCGATACGAGCGGGAGACAGATACGCAGTATTTT
. . TRBJ1-3 TRBV7-2 CASSLNNNPGNTIYF TGTGCCAGCAGCCTTAATAACAACCCTGGAAACACCATATATTTT
. . TRBJ2-5 TRBV11-2 CASSLGVRGETQYF TGTGCCAGCAGCTTAGGCGTGCGGGGCGAGACCCAGTACTTC
. . TRBJ2-5 TRBV4-1 CASSQVASPDETQYF TGCGCCAGCAGCCAAGTCGCGTCTCCCGACGAGACCCAGTACTTC
TRBD1 . TRBJ1-2 TRBV6-1 CASRGGTGANYGYTF TGTGCCAGCAGGGGCGGGACAGGGGCTAACTATGGCTACACCTTC
. . TRBJ1-2 TRBV6-6 CASSGTLRSGYGYTF TGTGCCAGCAGCGGAACCCTTAGGTCTGGCTATGGCTACACCTTC
. . TRBJ2-1 TRBV10-3 CAISEIGGGGGTPEQFF TGTGCCATCAGCGAAATCGGGGGCGGAGGAGGGACGCCTGAGCAGTTCTTC
. . TRBJ2-2 TRBV28 CASRTWGELFF TGTGCCAGCAGGACTTGGGGGGAGCTGTTTTTT
. . TRBJ1-4 TRBV30 CAWSEEEKLFF TGTGCCTGGAGTGAGGAAGAAAAACTGTTTTTT
. . TRBJ2-1 TRBV9 CASSVVPGNEQFF TGTGCCAGCAGCGTAGTCCCGGGCAATGAGCAGTTCTTC
. . TRBJ2-1 TRBV29-1 CSVRESSYNEQFF TGCAGCGTCAGGGAGAGCTCCTACAATGAGCAGTTCTTC
TRBD2 . TRBJ2-7 TRBV6-5 CASSYLGGQTEQYF TGTGCCAGCAGTTACTTGGGAGGGCAGACCGAGCAGTACTTC
. . TRBJ2-7 TRBV5-1 CASSLVGGDWYEQYF TGCGCCAGCAGCTTGGTGGGCGGGGATTGGTACGAGCAGTACTTC
. . TRBJ2-3 TRBV6-1 CASSEALEYF TGTGCCAGCAGTGAGGCCCTCGAGTATTTT
. once TRBJ2-3 TRBV28 CASSSSSGTDTQYF TGTGCCAGCAGTTCGAGCTCGGGCACAGATACGCAGTATTTT
TRBD1 . TRBJ2-2 TRBV5-1 CASRMQSRGRNTGELFF TGCGCCAGCAGAATGCAATCCAGGGGGCGAAACACCGGGGAGCTGTTTTTT
TRBD2 . TRBJ2-1 TRBV4-1 CASSQGLAGGFAYNEQFF TGCGCCAGCAGCCAAGGACTAGCGGGAGGATTTGCCTACAATGAGCAGTTCTTC
TRBD2 . TRBJ2-1 TRBV27 CASSRDYRDNEQFF TGTGCCAGCAGTAGGGACTACAGAGACAATGAGCAGTTCTTC
TRBD2 . TRBJ2-1 TRBV5-1 CASSLGVAGGVTNEQFF TGCGCCAGCAGCTTGGGTGTAGCGGGAGGTGTAACCAATGAGCAGTTCTTC
. . TRBJ1-1 TRBV5-6 CASSFIPGTEAFF TGTGCCAGCAGCTTTATACCGGGAACTGAAGCTTTCTTT
TRBD1 . TRBJ1-2 TRBV28 CASSSNPRTGFNYGYTF TGTGCCAGCAGTTCAAACCCCCGGACAGGGTTTAACTATGGCTACACCTTC
. once TRBJ2-2 TRBV6-5 CASSYSKRFTGELFF TGTGCCAGCAGTTACTCAAAGCGCTTCACCGGGGAGCTGTTTTTT
. once TRBJ2-3 TRBV7-2 CASSQAEIADTQYF TGTGCCAGCAGTCAGGCGGAGATTGCAGATACGCAGTATTTT
. . TRBJ2-3 TRBV7-9 CASSLSLDTDTQYF TGTGCCAGCAGCTTATCCTTGGACACAGATACGCAGTATTTT
. . TRBJ2-1 TRBV28 CASSPRQRYSYNEQFF TGTGCCAGCAGCCCCCGACAGCGTTACTCCTACAATGAGCAGTTCTTC
. . TRBJ1-2 TRBV14 CASSQGANYGYTF TGTGCCAGCAGCCAAGGGGCGAACTATGGCTACACCTTC
. . TRBJ1-3 TRBV7-2 CASSLMGLNSGNTIYF TGTGCCAGCAGCTTAATGGGACTGAACTCTGGAAACACCATATATTTT
. . TRBJ2-2 TRBV5-1 CASSLAAGRLGGELFF TGCGCCAGCAGCTTGGCGGCAGGACGGCTTGGCGGGGAGCTGTTTTTT
TRBD1 . TRBJ1-5 TRBV10-3 CAISGTGNGQPQHF TGTGCCATCAGCGGGACAGGCAACGGTCAGCCCCAGCATTTT
. . TRBJ2-7 TRBV27 CASQRGRGAYEQYF TGTGCCAGCCAAAGGGGCAGGGGAGCCTACGAGCAGTACTTC
TRBD2 . TRBJ2-7 TRBV28 CASSLGEASGIHEQYF TGTGCCAGCAGTTTGGGGGAGGCTAGCGGGATTCACGAGCAGTACTTC